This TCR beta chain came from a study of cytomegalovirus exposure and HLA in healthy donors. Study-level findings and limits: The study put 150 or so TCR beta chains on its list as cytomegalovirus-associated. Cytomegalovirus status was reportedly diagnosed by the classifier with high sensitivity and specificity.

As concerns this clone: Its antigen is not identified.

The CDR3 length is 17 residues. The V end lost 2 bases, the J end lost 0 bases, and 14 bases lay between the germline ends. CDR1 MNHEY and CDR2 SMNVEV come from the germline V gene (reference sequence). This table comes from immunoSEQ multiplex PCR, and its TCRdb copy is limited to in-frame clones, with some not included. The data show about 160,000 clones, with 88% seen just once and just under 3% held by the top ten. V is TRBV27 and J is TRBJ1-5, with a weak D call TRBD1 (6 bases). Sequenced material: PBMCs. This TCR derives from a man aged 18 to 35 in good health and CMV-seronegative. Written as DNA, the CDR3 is TGTGCCAGCAGTTTAGAGCGGGGGCCCTTTAGCAATCAGCCCCAGCATTTT. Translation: CASSLERGPFSNQPQHF.